Listed below are T cell receptor beta chains from one sample, sequenced in a study of identical twins. TCRdb called the 5' RACE reads again in MiXCR, with one record for every CDR3 protein. The sample gives some 1,700,000 distinct CDR3 sequences, under 35% of which show up once; 0.25% to 0.3% is in the top ten. Material for sequencing was cord blood. The receptors derive from a newborn girl in good health. Each CDR3 is given with its conserved first and last residue. The order of the fields is clone size, J gene, D gene, V gene, CDR3 DNA, CDR3 protein. D genes are given only for firm matches. The size entry is marked missing in some rows and otherwise reads once, few, many or a size class.

abundance: NA; j_gene: TRBJ2-3; d_gene: NA; v_gene: TRBV19; CDR3nt: TGTGCCAGTAGTATATTCGGGCCAGATACGCAGTATTTT; CDR3aa: CASSIFGPDTQYF
abundance: NA; j_gene: TRBJ2-1; d_gene: NA; v_gene: TRBV6-5; CDR3nt: TGTGCCAGCAGTTACTCAGATCTTAGATCCTACAATGGGCAGTTCTTC; CDR3aa: CASSYSDLRSYNGQFF
abundance: few; j_gene: TRBJ2-7; d_gene: NA; v_gene: TRBV20-1; CDR3nt: TGCAGTGCTAGAGTCAGGGAACCCTACGAGCAGTACTTC; CDR3aa: CSARVREPYEQYF
abundance: NA; j_gene: TRBJ2-1; d_gene: TRBD2; v_gene: TRBV7-6; CDR3nt: TGTGCCAGCAGAACAGTAGCGGGAAAGGACAATGAGCAGTTCTTC; CDR3aa: CASRTVAGKDNEQFF
abundance: few; j_gene: TRBJ2-3; d_gene: TRBD2; v_gene: TRBV20-1; CDR3nt: TGCAGTGCTAAGACTAGCGACACAGATACGCAGTATTTT; CDR3aa: CSAKTSDTDTQYF
abundance: few; j_gene: TRBJ2-7; d_gene: NA; v_gene: TRBV20-1; CDR3nt: TGCAGTGCCCCGGATTTGTACGAGCAGTACTTC; CDR3aa: CSAPDLYEQYF
abundance: few; j_gene: TRBJ2-3; d_gene: NA; v_gene: TRBV15; CDR3nt: TGTGCCACCAGCGAGCTCACAGATACGCAGTATTTT; CDR3aa: CATSELTDTQYF
abundance: many; j_gene: TRBJ2-1; d_gene: NA; v_gene: TRBV7-2; CDR3nt: TGCGCCAGCAGCTTGGGCTCGGCCTACAATGAGCAGTTCTTC; CDR3aa: CASSLGSAYNEQFF
abundance: NA; j_gene: TRBJ2-1; d_gene: TRBD2; v_gene: TRBV7-8; CDR3nt: TGTGCCAGCAGCCCAATGGACCTGACTAGCGGGATCATCTACAATGAGCAGTTCTTC; CDR3aa: CASSPMDLTSGIIYNEQFF
abundance: NA; j_gene: TRBJ2-1; d_gene: NA; v_gene: TRBV30; CDR3nt: TGTGCCTGGAGTGCAGGGGGAGGGCAGTTCTTC; CDR3aa: CAWSAGGGQFF
abundance: many; j_gene: TRBJ1-2; d_gene: NA; v_gene: TRBV12-3/TRBV12-4; CDR3nt: TGTGCCAGCAGTTTAGGGGGGTCGGAATATGGCTACACCTTC; CDR3aa: CASSLGGSEYGYTF
abundance: NA; j_gene: TRBJ1-2; d_gene: TRBD1; v_gene: TRBV5-1; CDR3nt: TGCGCCAGCAGCCCGGGACAGGGCTTTGGCTACACCTTC; CDR3aa: CASSPGQGFGYTF
abundance: NA; j_gene: TRBJ2-7; d_gene: TRBD2; v_gene: TRBV28; CDR3nt: TGTGCCAGCAGTTTGCCGGCCTTGGTGGGGCTAGCGGGCTCCTCTTACGAGCAGTACTTC; CDR3aa: CASSLPALVGLAGSSYEQYF
abundance: NA; j_gene: TRBJ1-2; d_gene: TRBD1; v_gene: TRBV13; CDR3nt: TGTGCCAGCAGCTATCCAAATCCCGACAGGGTGGACGGCTACACCTTC; CDR3aa: CASSYPNPDRVDGYTF
abundance: few; j_gene: TRBJ2-1; d_gene: TRBD2; v_gene: TRBV9; CDR3nt: TGTGCCAGCAGCGTCGGACTAGCGGGGGTTAATGAGCAGTTCTTC; CDR3aa: CASSVGLAGVNEQFF
abundance: NA; j_gene: TRBJ2-1; d_gene: NA; v_gene: TRBV29-1; CDR3nt: TGCGGGCAGGGAGGCTCCTACAATGAGCAGTTCTTC; CDR3aa: CGQGGSYNEQFF
abundance: NA; j_gene: TRBJ2-3; d_gene: TRBD2; v_gene: TRBV12-3/TRBV12-4; CDR3nt: TGTGCCAGCATCCTGGCGGGGACTAGCGGTCCAGATACGCAGTATTTT; CDR3aa: CASILAGTSGPDTQYF
abundance: NA; j_gene: TRBJ2-1; d_gene: TRBD2; v_gene: TRBV11-2; CDR3nt: TGTGCCAGCAGCCGCCTTAGCGGGAGGGCCCAGATTACACGCGAGCAGTTCTTC; CDR3aa: CASSRLSGRAQITREQFF
abundance: few; j_gene: TRBJ2-7; d_gene: NA; v_gene: TRBV2; CDR3nt: TGTGCCAGCAGTGTTTTGGGCTACGAGCAGTACTTC; CDR3aa: CASSVLGYEQYF
abundance: few; j_gene: TRBJ2-7; d_gene: NA; v_gene: TRBV20-1; CDR3nt: TGCAGTGCTAGAAAACGGGACAACCCCTACGAGCAGTACTTC; CDR3aa: CSARKRDNPYEQYF
abundance: few; j_gene: TRBJ1-1; d_gene: TRBD1; v_gene: TRBV25-1; CDR3nt: TGTGCCAGCAGTGAAAGACAGGGGGCTGAAGCTTTCTTT; CDR3aa: CASSERQGAEAFF
abundance: few; j_gene: TRBJ1-1; d_gene: TRBD1; v_gene: TRBV27; CDR3nt: TGTGCCAGCAGCTTCACAGGGGTTACTGAAGCTTTCTTT; CDR3aa: CASSFTGVTEAFF
abundance: NA; j_gene: TRBJ2-7; d_gene: TRBD2; v_gene: TRBV27; CDR3nt: TGTGCCAGCAGTTTATATGCTAGCGGGATTTACGAGCAGTACTTC; CDR3aa: CASSLYASGIYEQYF
abundance: NA; j_gene: TRBJ2-3; d_gene: NA; v_gene: TRBV4-1; CDR3nt: TGCGCCAGCAGCCAAGAATTTCGGGGACTCCGCACAGATACGCAGTATTTT; CDR3aa: CASSQEFRGLRTDTQYF
abundance: NA; j_gene: TRBJ1-1; d_gene: NA; v_gene: TRBV19; CDR3nt: TGTGCCAGTAGTATAGTAGGGGGAGAAGAAGCTTTCTTT; CDR3aa: CASSIVGGEEAFF
abundance: few; j_gene: TRBJ2-7; d_gene: TRBD1; v_gene: TRBV5-6; CDR3nt: TGTGCCAGCAGGGAGCCGGGACAGGGATACTACGAGCAGTACTTC; CDR3aa: CASREPGQGYYEQYF
abundance: few; j_gene: TRBJ1-2; d_gene: NA; v_gene: TRBV6-1; CDR3nt: TGTGCCAGCAGTGAAGGCCAGGGCCGTAACTATGGCTACACCTTC; CDR3aa: CASSEGQGRNYGYTF
abundance: few; j_gene: TRBJ2-7; d_gene: NA; v_gene: TRBV27; CDR3nt: TGTGCCAGCAGTTCACAAGGGGGGTCCCTCTACGAGCAGTACTTC; CDR3aa: CASSSQGGSLYEQYF
abundance: NA; j_gene: TRBJ2-7; d_gene: TRBD1; v_gene: TRBV2; CDR3nt: TGTGCCAGCCGAACCGGGACAGGGTTTATGTACGAGCAGTACTTC; CDR3aa: CASRTGTGFMYEQYF
abundance: few; j_gene: TRBJ2-1; d_gene: TRBD2; v_gene: TRBV28; CDR3nt: TGTGCCAGCAGTTTAGCTAGCGGGACCTCCTACAATGAGCAGTTCTTC; CDR3aa: CASSLASGTSYNEQFF
abundance: many; j_gene: TRBJ2-1; d_gene: NA; v_gene: TRBV10-3; CDR3nt: TGTGCCATCAGCAGGGACCACAGCTCCTACAATGAGCAGTTCTTC; CDR3aa: CAISRDHSSYNEQFF
abundance: NA; j_gene: TRBJ2-3; d_gene: NA; v_gene: TRBV10-3; CDR3nt: TGTGCCATCAGTGAATCCAGAAGTAACCGAAACACAGATACGCAGTATTTT; CDR3aa: CAISESRSNRNTDTQYF
abundance: NA; j_gene: TRBJ1-1; d_gene: NA; v_gene: TRBV28; CDR3nt: TGTGCCAGCAAAATAAGTAGGGAGGGTGAAGCTTTCTTT; CDR3aa: CASKISREGEAFF
abundance: few; j_gene: TRBJ2-7; d_gene: NA; v_gene: TRBV2; CDR3nt: TGTGCCAGCAGAGCCGGGTCTCAATACGAGCAGTACTTC; CDR3aa: CASRAGSQYEQYF
abundance: NA; j_gene: TRBJ1-4; d_gene: TRBD1; v_gene: TRBV6-5; CDR3nt: TGTGCCAGCCGACAGGGTTCTAATGAAAAACTGTTTTTT; CDR3aa: CASRQGSNEKLFF
abundance: many; j_gene: TRBJ2-7; d_gene: NA; v_gene: TRBV5-1; CDR3nt: TGTGCCAGCAGTTTAGTAGGGTCGAACGAGCAGTACTTC; CDR3aa: CASSLVGSNEQYF
abundance: many; j_gene: TRBJ2-5; d_gene: TRBD2; v_gene: TRBV4-1; CDR3nt: TGCGCCAGCAGCCAAGACCCGACTAGCGGAGAAGAGACCCAGTACTTC; CDR3aa: CASSQDPTSGEETQYF
abundance: few; j_gene: TRBJ2-1; d_gene: TRBD2; v_gene: TRBV4-2; CDR3nt: TGTGCCAGCAGCCAAGGGCCCCCGGGACTAGCGGGATACTCTGCACATGCTGAGCAGTTCTTC; CDR3aa: CASSQGPPGLAGYSAHAEQFF
abundance: few; j_gene: TRBJ2-1; d_gene: NA; v_gene: TRBV20-1; CDR3nt: TGCAGTGCTAGACTTTGGCTGTCCAATGAGCAGTTCTTC; CDR3aa: CSARLWLSNEQFF
abundance: few; j_gene: TRBJ1-1; d_gene: NA; v_gene: TRBV25-1; CDR3nt: TGTGCCAGCAGTGAATCCGAAGGCGCTGAAGCTTTCTTT; CDR3aa: CASSESEGAEAFF
abundance: NA; j_gene: TRBJ1-1; d_gene: TRBD1; v_gene: TRBV9; CDR3nt: TGTGCCAGCAGCGCAGGACAGGGGGAGAACACTGAAGCTTTCTTT; CDR3aa: CASSAGQGENTEAFF
abundance: few; j_gene: TRBJ2-2; d_gene: NA; v_gene: TRBV18; CDR3nt: TGTGCCAGCTCACCAGACTACACCGGGGAGCTGTTTTTT; CDR3aa: CASSPDYTGELFF
abundance: NA; j_gene: TRBJ1-2; d_gene: TRBD1; v_gene: TRBV10-3; CDR3nt: TGTGCCATCAGTGAGCCACCGACAGGGCAGGACTATGGCTACACCTTC; CDR3aa: CAISEPPTGQDYGYTF
abundance: NA; j_gene: TRBJ2-1; d_gene: NA; v_gene: TRBV7-2; CDR3nt: TGTGCCAGCAGCTTCACCCCGGGACAAGTAGACAATGAGCAGTTCTTC; CDR3aa: CASSFTPGQVDNEQFF
abundance: NA; j_gene: TRBJ2-2; d_gene: NA; v_gene: TRBV6-1; CDR3nt: TGTGCCAGCAGTGGGTCCACAGTACACACCGGGGAGCTGTTTTTT; CDR3aa: CASSGSTVHTGELFF
abundance: NA; j_gene: TRBJ1-4; d_gene: TRBD1; v_gene: TRBV20-1; CDR3nt: TGCAGTGCTAGCCTCTACGCCCAGGGGGGTGAAAAACTGTTTTTT; CDR3aa: CSASLYAQGGEKLFF
abundance: NA; j_gene: TRBJ2-7; d_gene: NA; v_gene: TRBV4-2; CDR3nt: TGTGCCAGCAGCCCCGCTTGGGGGCTTCACAATGAGCAGTACTTC; CDR3aa: CASSPAWGLHNEQYF
abundance: NA; j_gene: TRBJ2-1; d_gene: NA; v_gene: TRBV21-1; CDR3nt: TGTGCCAGCAGCCTCAACCCGGGCGGGAGCTCCTACAATGAGCAGTTCTTC; CDR3aa: CASSLNPGGSSYNEQFF
abundance: once; j_gene: TRBJ2-1; d_gene: TRBD2; v_gene: TRBV2; CDR3nt: TGTGCCAGCAGTGAAGCGGGGGTCGGACTAGCGAGAAATGAGCAGTTCTTC; CDR3aa: CASSEAGVGLARNEQFF
abundance: few; j_gene: TRBJ1-1; d_gene: NA; v_gene: TRBV7-2; CDR3nt: TGTGCCAGCAGCCCGCTACTGGTGAACACTGAAGCTTTCTTT; CDR3aa: CASSPLLVNTEAFF
abundance: NA; j_gene: TRBJ2-1; d_gene: NA; v_gene: TRBV24-1; CDR3nt: TGTGCCACCAGTGATTTCGGCGGGGAGAGCTCCTACAATGAGCAGTTCTTC; CDR3aa: CATSDFGGESSYNEQFF
abundance: NA; j_gene: TRBJ2-1; d_gene: NA; v_gene: TRBV6-1; CDR3nt: TGTGCCAGTTGGATGGTGACTACGGCTAGGGGCAATGAGCAGTTCTTC; CDR3aa: CASWMVTTARGNEQFF
abundance: few; j_gene: TRBJ1-2; d_gene: NA; v_gene: TRBV6-5; CDR3nt: TGTGCCAGCAGCCTGACAGTCCCGAACCATGGCTACACCTTC; CDR3aa: CASSLTVPNHGYTF
abundance: few; j_gene: TRBJ2-7; d_gene: NA; v_gene: TRBV19; CDR3nt: TGTGCCAGTAGTATGGAGGGGACGGCATCCTACGAGCAGTACTTC; CDR3aa: CASSMEGTASYEQYF
abundance: few; j_gene: TRBJ2-3; d_gene: TRBD2; v_gene: TRBV20-1; CDR3nt: TGCAGTGAGGGTAGCGGGGGCACAGATACGCAGTATTTT; CDR3aa: CSEGSGGTDTQYF